The 17 T cell receptor beta chains below were found in one sample sequenced in a study of beta chain features in type 1 diabetes. Every bit of the isolated RNA underwent reverse transcription, so sequencing read expressed TCRB transcripts. TCRdb keeps only in-frame clones here, not all; method: immunoSEQ multiplex PCR. The profile shows around 500,000 clones, about an eighth of them singletons. Sequencing was performed on naive CD4+ T cells from blood. Receptors originate from a woman between 18 and 30 years old in good health.

This clone turned up a few times. The chain recombines TRBV10-3 with TRBJ1-1, with TRBD1 matching 9 bases. Trimming cost V 1 base and J 5 bases; bases outside gene matches: 8. The CDR3 runs to 16 residues. Germline CDR1 ENHRY, CDR2 SYGVKD. The CDR3 DNA is TGTGCCATCAGTGAGTGGGGACAGGGACAACGGACTGAAGCTTTCTTT. The encoded protein is CAISEWGQGQRTEAFF.

The CDR3 sequence is CSVAPFQGQGDTQYF. CDR3 DNA: TGCAGCGTTGCCCCCTTTCAGGGGCAGGGGGATACGCAGTATTTT. The chain employs TRBV29-1 and TRBJ2-3, with TRBD1 as a possible D gene (6 bases). Germline V gene sequence: CDR1 SQVTM, CDR2 ANQGSEA. This CDR3 contains 15 residues. With 4 bases removed from V and 6 bases from J, the gap between germline ends came to 20 bases.

The chain has TRBV29-1 and TRBJ2-1; D may be TRBD1 or TRBD2 (5 bases each). The ends were cut back, 8 bases at V and 8 bases at J, with 10 bases in the middle. CDR1 is SQVTM and CDR2 is ANQGSEA in the germline V gene. The CDR3 spans 10 residues. The CDR3 here is CSLGGHEQFF. DNA of the CDR3: TGCAGCCTTGGGGGTCATGAGCAGTTCTTC.

A few counts support this clone. The identical CDR3 is also encoded by other nucleotide sequences in the sample. The gene calls are TRBV18 and TRBJ2-7, with D perhaps TRBD2 (5 bases). The V gene's germline CDR1 is KGHSH and CDR2 LQKENI. Trimming shortened V by 6 bases and J by 0 bases, and 9 bases separated the two germline ends. The CDR3 runs to 13 residues. CDR3 region: CASSPTSSYEQYF. DNA of the CDR3: TGTGCCAGCTCCCCTACTAGCTCCTACGAGCAGTACTTC.

Only a few counts were recorded for this clone. The chain is built from TRBV6-1 and TRBJ2-5; D may be TRBD1 or TRBD2 (5 bases each). CDR1 MNHNS and CDR2 SASEGT come from the germline V gene. Trimming pared 3 bases from V and 2 bases from J, leaving 10 bases between. The CDR3 length is 14 residues. The CDR3 region has the DNA TGTGCCAGCAGTGATTTGAGGGGTCAAGAGACCCAGTACTTC. Its protein is CASSDLRGQETQYF.

In its sample, this clone was seen a few times. The V gene is TRBV21-1, the J gene TRBJ2-7; TRBD1, the D gene given by the table, was not confirmed from the DNA. TRBV21-1 is a recognized pseudogene. This CDR3 has 14 residues. The CDR3 region is CASSMSRDRYEQYV. The CDR3 nucleotides are TGTGCCAGCAGCATGTCCCGGGACAGGTACGAGCAGTACGTC.

This clone came up a few times. The chain carries TRBV23-1 and TRBJ2-7; D tentatively fits TRBD1 or TRBD2 (6 bases each). TRBV23-1 is an ORF, and what it does is uncertain. The V end was cut by 4 bases, the J end by 3 bases, with 22 bases between. The length of the CDR3 is 17 residues. The CDR3 spells CASSRTTLQGLIYEQYF. The CDR3 nucleotides are TGCGCCAGCAGTCGGACCACGCTACAGGGACTTATCTACGAGCAGTACTTC.

This clone turned up a few times. This rearrangement joins TRBV28 to TRBJ2-7; weak D call: TRBD1 (6 bases). The CDR3 contains 15 residues. V lost 4 bases to trimming and J lost 3 bases, with 16 bases between them. Germline V gene data show CDR1 as MDHEN and CDR2 as SYDVKM. CDR3 coding DNA: TGTGCCAGCAGTTCCCCCAGTACAGGGTTCTACGAGCAGTACGTC. It encodes CASSSPSTGFYEQYV.

This clone appeared a few times. V usage is TRBV11-2 and J usage is TRBJ2-5, with TRBD1 matching over 7 bases. V was pared by 5 bases and J by 4 bases, with 7 bases of the junction left unmatched. Looked up from germline, CDR1 is SGHAT and CDR2 is FQNNGV. This CDR3 is 14 amino acids long. CDR3 DNA sequence: TGTGCCAGCAGCCCGGGACAGAGGGGAGAGACCCAGTACTTC. Protein product: CASSPGQRGETQYF.

The chain carries TRBV13 and TRBJ2-7; D remains unclear. From germline, CDR1 is PRHDT and CDR2 FYEKMQ (reference sequence). The CDR3 spans 15 residues. Trimming stripped 3 bases from V and 6 bases from J, with 18 bases between. CDR3 nucleotides: TGTGCCAGCAGCTTTCGGAACTCCCGGAAGATCGAGCAGTACTTC. Translated, it gives CASSFRNSRKIEQYF. Drawing the rest from reference TRBV13 and TRBJ2-7, the complete variable domain is AAGVIQSPRHLIKEKRETATLKCYPIPRHDTVYWYQQGPGQDPQFLISFYEKMQSDKGSIPDRFSAQQFSDYHSELNMSSLELGDSALYFCASSFRNSRKIEQYFGPGTRLTVT.

The V call is TRBV14, the J call TRBJ2-3; D gene unclear. The CDR3 runs to 14 residues. The germline V gene encodes CDR1 SGHDN and CDR2 FVKESK. Trimming shortened V by 0 bases and J by 6 bases, and 10 bases separated the two germline ends. This chain's CDR3 is CASSQDQVVDTQYF. The DNA of the CDR3 is TGTGCCAGCAGCCAAGATCAGGTCGTTGATACGCAGTATTTT.

A few counts support this clone. V gene TRBV5-1 combines with J gene TRBJ2-5; no clear D. Germline CDR1 is SGHRS and CDR2 is YFSETQ. Trimming removed 0 bases from V and 4 bases from J, with 7 bases in between. This CDR3 has 13 amino acids. CDR3 residues: CASSLGRRETQYF. CDR3 nucleotides: TGCGCCAGCAGCTTGGGACGTCGAGAGACCCAGTACTTC.

This clone was observed a handful of times. Other DNA sequences in this sample translate to the same CDR3. CDR3 coding DNA: TGTGCCAGCAGTCTTGACAGGGGCAATGAGCAGTTCTTC. This sequence encodes CASSLDRGNEQFF. This chain connects TRBV7-2 to TRBJ2-1, with TRBD1 identical over 8 bases. The V gene end was trimmed by 6 bases and the J gene end by 6 bases; junction bases not matched to a gene: 4. Germline values: CDR1 SGHTA, CDR2 FQGNSA. The CDR3 runs to 13 residues.

The chain has TRBV7-2 and TRBJ2-3; 11 bases align to TRBD2. V trimming: 6 bases; J trimming: 0 bases; junction bases outside the gene matches: 5. In germline, CDR1 is SGHTA, CDR2 FQGNSA. The CDR3 length is 16 residues. This chain's CDR3 is CASSSGLAESTDTQYF. The CDR3 coding sequence is TGTGCCAGCAGTTCGGGACTAGCGGAAAGCACAGATACGCAGTATTTT.

The chain uses TRBV2 and TRBJ2-3; D is undetermined. CDR3 length equals 12 residues. Germline V gene data show CDR1 as SNHLY and CDR2 as FYNNEI. The V end lost 6 bases, the J end lost 5 bases, and 9 bases lay between the germline ends. CDR3 nucleotides: TGTGCCAGCAGCAGACTTCAAGATACGCAGTATTTT. Translating gives CASSRLQDTQYF.

V usage is TRBV9 and J usage is TRBJ2-1, with D unclear. Trimming left V 0 bases short and J 5 bases short, with 21 bases between. Germline V CDR1 and CDR2: SGDLS, YYNGEE. The CDR3 consists of 18 residues. The CDR3: CASSVVLSFPSPDNEQFF. CDR3 bases: TGTGCCAGCAGCGTAGTCTTGAGTTTCCCCTCCCCTGACAATGAGCAGTTCTTC.

This clone appeared a single time. The chain carries TRBV7-2 and TRBJ2-2; 11 nucleotides line up with TRBD2. Per germline, CDR1 SGHTA and CDR2 FQGNSA. The length of the CDR3 is 15 residues. Trimming cost V 2 bases and J 6 bases; bases outside gene matches: 2. CDR3 amino acids: CASSLTSGRAGELFF. The CDR3 DNA sequence: TGTGCCAGCAGCTTAACTAGCGGGAGAGCCGGGGAGCTGTTTTTT.